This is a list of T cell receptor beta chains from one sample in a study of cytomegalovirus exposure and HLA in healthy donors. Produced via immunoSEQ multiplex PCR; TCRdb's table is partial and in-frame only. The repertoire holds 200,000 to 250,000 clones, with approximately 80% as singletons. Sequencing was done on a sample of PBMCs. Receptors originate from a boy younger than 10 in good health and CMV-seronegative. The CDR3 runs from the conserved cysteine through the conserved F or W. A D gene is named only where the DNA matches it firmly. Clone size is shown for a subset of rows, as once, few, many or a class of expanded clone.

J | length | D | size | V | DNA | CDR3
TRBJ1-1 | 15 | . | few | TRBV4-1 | TGCGCCAGCAGCCGGAGAGGCCTTATGAACACTGAAGCTTTCTTT | CASSRRGLMNTEAFF
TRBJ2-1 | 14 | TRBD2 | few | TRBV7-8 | TGTGCCAGCAGCTCGGGACTAGCGGGGGATGAGCAGTTCTTC | CASSSGLAGDEQFF
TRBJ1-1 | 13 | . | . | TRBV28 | TGTGCCAGCTCGTCCACCCGAGGGACTGAAGCTTTCTTT | CASSSTRGTEAFF
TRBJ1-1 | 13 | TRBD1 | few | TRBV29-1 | TGCAGCGCCCGGGACAGGGAGGGAACTGAAGCTTTCTTT | CSARDREGTEAFF
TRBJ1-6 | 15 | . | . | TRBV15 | TGTGCCACCAGCAGAGACTTTTTAAGCAATTCACCCCTCCACTTT | CATSRDFLSNSPLHF
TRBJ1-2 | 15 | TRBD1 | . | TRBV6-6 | TGTGCCAGCAGTTACTCCCGGACAGGGGGCGACGGCTACACCTTC | CASSYSRTGGDGYTF
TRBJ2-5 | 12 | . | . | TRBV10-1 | TGCGCCAGCATGCCGAGGGGGGAGACCCAGTACTTC | CASMPRGETQYF
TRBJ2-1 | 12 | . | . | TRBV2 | TGTGCCAGCAGTGAAGGAGTCAATGAGCAGTTCTTC | CASSEGVNEQFF
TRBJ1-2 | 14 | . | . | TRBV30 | TGTGCCTGGAGTCGGGGAGGCAGTAACTATGGCTACACCTTC | CAWSRGGSNYGYTF
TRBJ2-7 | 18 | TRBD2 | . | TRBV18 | TGTGCCAGCTCACCAAGCGGGGGCCAGCGGACCGGCTTCTACGAGCAGTACTTC | CASSPSGGQRTGFYEQYF